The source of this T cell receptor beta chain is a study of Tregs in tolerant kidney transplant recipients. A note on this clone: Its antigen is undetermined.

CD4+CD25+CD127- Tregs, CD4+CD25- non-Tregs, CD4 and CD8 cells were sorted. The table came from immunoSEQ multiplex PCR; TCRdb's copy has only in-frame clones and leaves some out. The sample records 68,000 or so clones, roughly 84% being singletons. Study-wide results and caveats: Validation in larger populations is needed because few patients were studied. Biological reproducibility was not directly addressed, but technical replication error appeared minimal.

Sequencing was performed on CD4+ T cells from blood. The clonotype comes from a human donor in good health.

The CDR3 DNA follows: TGTGCCAGCAGCCAAGCGGGGGTCCAAGCTAACTATGGCTACACCTTC. It yields the protein CASSQAGVQANYGYTF. The chain combines TRBV4-2 with TRBJ1-2, with D possibly TRBD1 on 5 matching bases. The length of the CDR3 is 16 residues. The V gene's germline CDR1 is LGHNA and CDR2 YNFKEQ. Trimming removed 1 base from V and 0 bases from J, with 12 bases in between.